Listed here are 3 T cell receptor beta chains from one sample, sequenced in a study of blood T cell repertoires in COVID-19. Here immunoSEQ multiplex PCR was the method, and the copy in TCRdb shows in-frame clones only, minus some. The sample carries fewer than 70,000 clones, 65% to 85% recorded once. Sequencing input: peripheral blood. The source of these receptors is a man aged 55-75 years with acute or convalescent COVID-19.

The chain couples TRBV14 to TRBJ2-7, with TRBD2 identical over 15 bases. J was trimmed by 6 bases and V by 9 bases; bases with no gene match: 3. Germline CDR1 is SGHDN and CDR2 is FVKESK. This CDR3 has 13 amino acids. Here the CDR3 DNA reads TGTGCCAGTGGACTAGCGGGGGGGCGCGAGCAGTACTTC. Protein sequence: CASGLAGGREQYF.

The chain employs TRBV2 and TRBJ1-1; D unclear. The CDR3 covers 12 residues. CDR1 and CDR2 (germline): SNHLY, FYNNEI. V lost 4 bases and J 5 bases, leaving 8 bases between the germline ends. The CDR3: CASSGGGTEAFF. The CDR3 DNA follows: TGTGCCAGCAGTGGCGGTGGTACTGAAGCTTTCTTT. Variable domain in full (rest from reference TRBV2 and TRBJ1-1): EPEVTQTPSHQVTQMGQEVILRCVPISNHLYFYWYRQILGQKVEFLVSFYNNEISEKSEIFDDQFSVERPDGSNFTLKIRSTKLEDSAMYFCASSGGGTEAFFGQGTRLTVV.

The chain links TRBV5-5 to TRBJ2-7; D uncertain. Trimming took 3 bases from V and 7 from J, leaving 14 bases between them. Germline V gene lookup returns CDR1 SGHKS and CDR2 YYEKEE (reference sequence). The CDR3 is 13 amino acids. The CDR3 region is CASSSLVREEQYF. The DNA for the CDR3 is TGTGCCAGCAGCTCCCTCGTCCGCGAAGAGCAGTACTTC.